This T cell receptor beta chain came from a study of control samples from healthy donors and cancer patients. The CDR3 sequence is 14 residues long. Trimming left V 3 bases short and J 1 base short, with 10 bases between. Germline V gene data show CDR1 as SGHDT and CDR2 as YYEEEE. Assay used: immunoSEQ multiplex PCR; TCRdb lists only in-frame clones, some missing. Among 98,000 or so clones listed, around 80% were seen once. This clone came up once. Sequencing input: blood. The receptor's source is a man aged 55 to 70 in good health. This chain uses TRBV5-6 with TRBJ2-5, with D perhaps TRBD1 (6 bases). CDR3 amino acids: CASSSAGVQETQYF. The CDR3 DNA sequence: TGTGCCAGCAGCTCCGCAGGGGTCCAAGAGACCCAGTACTTC.